Shown below are 27 T cell receptor beta chains from a single sample sequenced in a study of blood T cells in healthy people across ages (dated by TCRdb to between 2015 and 2016). The library was built by means of 5' RACE. Sequencing was carried out with an Illumina HiSeq 2500. The second PCR ran for roughly 7 to 11 cycles and used a J-beta primer mix along with a sample-barcoded 5' primer. In-frame beta chains were kept once TCRdb had trimmed the public reads at Q25 with fastp and called clones with MiXCR. A single entry per CDR3 protein holds the most common genes and DNA from its merged rows. The sample table records roughly 1,500,000 distinct CDR3 sequences; about 31% of these occur just once. The ten largest clones represent approximately 10% of the sample. Source material: blood. These receptors were taken from a woman aged 25-40 years in good health.

The rearrangement uses TRBV4-2 and TRBJ1-3; D is possibly TRBD1 (6 bases). Germline V gene lookup returns CDR1 LGHNA and CDR2 YNFKEQ. This CDR3 comprises 12 residues. V gave up 3 bases and J gave up 8 bases, with 8 bases separating them. The CDR3 bases are TGTGCCAGCAGCCAGGGGGCAGACACCATATATTTT. This codes for CASSQGADTIYF.

The gene calls are TRBV7-7 and TRBJ2-5; no definite D call. The J call is doubtful: the DNA matches TRBJ2-7 better. The CDR3 spans 13 residues. Germline V gene lookup returns CDR1 SSHAT and CDR2 FNYEAQ (reference sequence). The DNA of the CDR3 is TGTGCCAGCAGCCTTGATACAATCGGCGAGCAGTACTTC. This encodes CASSLDTIGEQYF.

The J gene is TRBJ2-3, the V gene TRBV9; D not resolved. V dropped 0 bases and J dropped 4 bases, with 9 bases sitting between them. Per germline, CDR1 SGDLS and CDR2 YYNGEE. CDR3 size: 14 residues. The CDR3 loop is CASSVALAADTQYF. The CDR3 DNA reads as TGTGCCAGCAGCGTAGCGTTAGCAGCAGATACGCAGTATTTT.

Only a few counts were recorded for this clonotype. This chain connects TRBV11-2 to TRBJ2-5; perhaps D is TRBD1 or TRBD2 (6 bases each). The length of the CDR3 is 16 residues. Germline CDR1 SGHAT, CDR2 FQNNGV. V was cut by 3 bases and J by 5 bases, with 19 bases left in between. In nucleotides, the CDR3 is TGTGCCAGCAGCTTGCAACCTCGGGGGCCAGGGGAGACCCAGTACTTC. Residues: CASSLQPRGPGETQYF.

This sequence joins TRBV20-1 and TRBJ2-5; TRBD2 is a possible D gene (6 bases). The germline V gene encodes CDR1 DFQATT and CDR2 SNEGSKA (reference sequence). The V and J ends lost 0 bases and 3 bases respectively, with 14 bases between them. The CDR3 totals 15 residues. For the CDR3, the DNA is TGCAGTGCTAGAGATTATCAGCGGGCAGAAGAGACCCAGTACTTC. Protein product: CSARDYQRAEETQYF.

V gene TRBV7-2 combines with J gene TRBJ2-7; TRBD2 agrees at 7 bases. V trimming: 5 bases; J trimming: 6 bases; junction bases outside the gene matches: 13. The CDR3 runs 15 residues. Germline values: CDR1 SGHTA, CDR2 FQGNSA. This CDR3 reads CASSRWGGGVGEQYF. Here the CDR3 DNA reads TGTGCCAGCAGCCGCTGGGGGGGAGGGGTTGGCGAGCAGTACTTC.

The chain employs TRBV6-5 and TRBJ2-7, with 12 bases aligning to TRBD2. The CDR3 has 16 residues. V shed 0 bases and J 4 bases; nucleotides not matched to a gene: 4. Germline V CDR1 and CDR2: MNHEY, SVGAGI. CDR3 nucleotides: TGTGCCAGCAGTTACTCGACTAGCGGGAGCCCTTACGAGCAGTACTTC. This encodes CASSYSTSGSPYEQYF.

The V gene is TRBV3-1, the J gene TRBJ2-5; the match to TRBD2 covers 13 bases. Trimming at V came to 5 bases and at J to 3 bases, leaving 24 bases not matched to a gene. The CDR3 covers 22 residues. Germline CDR1 reads LGHDT; CDR2 reads YNNKEL (reference sequence). For the CDR3, the DNA is TGTGCCAGCAGCTCCTCCGGTTCCCTTGTGGGACTAGCGGGATCGGACAAAGAGACCCAGTACTTC. This sequence encodes CASSSSGSLVGLAGSDKETQYF.

This clonotype has ten or more counts. The V gene is TRBV20-1, the J gene TRBJ1-5, with D perhaps matching TRBD1 (5 bases). Trimming pared 7 bases from V and 0 bases from J, leaving 10 bases between. There are 13 residues in the CDR3. The V gene's germline CDR1 is DFQATT and CDR2 SNEGSKA (reference sequence). CDR3 residues: CSGTGYSNQPQHF. CDR3 bases: TGCAGTGGAACAGGTTATAGCAATCAGCCCCAGCATTTT.

This chain joins TRBV6-2 or TRBV6-3 and TRBJ2-1; 13 nucleotides align to TRBD2. This CDR3 is 20 amino acids long. The V gene end was trimmed by 4 bases and the J gene end by 0 bases; junction bases not matched to a gene: 12. CDR1 MNHEY and CDR2 SVGEGT come from the germline V gene. The CDR3 DNA reads TGTGCCAGCAGTTCCTCCCTGACTAGCGGGAGGAACAGCTCCTACAATGAGCAGTTCTTC. It translates to CASSSSLTSGRNSSYNEQFF.

The genes are TRBV3-1 and TRBJ2-5; 7 nucleotides agree with TRBD1. The germline V gene has CDR1 LGHDT and CDR2 YNNKEL (reference sequence). This CDR3 has 15 amino acids. With V trimmed by 5 bases and J by 3 bases, 9 bases remained unmatched. DNA of the CDR3: TGTGCCAGCAGCAACCAAATCGGGACAGAAGAGACCCAGTACTTC. Protein product: CASSNQIGTEETQYF.

The V call is TRBV27, the J call TRBJ1-2; TRBD1 aligns across 9 bases. The germline V gene encodes CDR1 MNHEY and CDR2 SMNVEV (reference sequence). V was clipped by 0 bases and J by 6 bases; unmatched bases: 8. CDR3 length: 16 residues. The CDR3 nucleotides are TGTGCCAGCAGTTTATCATTCCCGGGACAGGGAGATGGCTACACCTTC. Translation gives CASSLSFPGQGDGYTF.

DNA of the CDR3: TGCAGTGCTACCCGAAGCGGGAGGGTCACAGATACGCAGTATTTT. It encodes CSATRSGRVTDTQYF. V and J are TRBV20-1 and TRBJ2-3, with 10 bases aligning to TRBD2. Germline V gene lookup returns CDR1 DFQATT and CDR2 SNEGSKA (reference sequence). After removal of 4 bases from V and 2 bases from J, the junction contained 6 bases not matched to a gene. This CDR3 is built from 15 residues.

The sample holds a few counts of this clonotype. The gene calls are TRBV27 and TRBJ2-2; D is ambiguous. Germline V lookup: CDR1 MNHEY, CDR2 SMNVEV (reference sequence). The CDR3 is made up of 15 amino acids. V shed 0 bases and J shed 5 bases, with 10 bases lying between them. The CDR3 coding sequence is TGTGCCAGCAGTTTATCCTTCCCCCGGACCGGGGAGCTGTTTTTT. This codes for CASSLSFPRTGELFF.

This clonotype was detected many times. The chain recombines TRBV4-1 with TRBJ1-1, with 11 bases matching TRBD1. Unmatched junction bases numbered 4, after V lost 1 base and J lost 3 bases. The CDR3 runs to 16 residues. Germline V lookup: CDR1 MGHRA, CDR2 YSYEKL. The CDR3 loop is CASSQGTGGSYTEAFF. The DNA of the CDR3 is TGCGCCAGCAGCCAAGGGACAGGGGGCTCGTACACTGAAGCTTTCTTT.

The chain carries TRBV20-1 and TRBJ2-2; possibly TRBD1 or TRBD2 for D (5 bases each). The V gene's germline CDR1 is DFQATT and CDR2 SNEGSKA (reference sequence). Trimming shortened V by 6 bases and J by 4 bases, and 12 bases separated the two germline ends. This CDR3 comprises 13 residues. CDR3 sequence (DNA): TGCAGTGCAGGGGCAGGGAGCACCGGGGAGCTGTTTTTT. It translates to CSAGAGSTGELFF.

This clonotype occurred many times. This rearrangement joins TRBV29-1 to TRBJ1-4, with D unclear. The germline V gene encodes CDR1 SQVTM and CDR2 ANQGSEA. The CDR3 has 12 residues. The V end was cut by 4 bases, the J end by 8 bases, with 11 bases between. CDR3 sequence (DNA): TGCAGCGTTGCAGAGGGCGACGAAAAACTGTTTTTT. This translates into CSVAEGDEKLFF.

The rearrangement joins TRBV9 to TRBJ2-3; 7 bases line up with TRBD2. The CDR3 has 14 amino acids. V lost 6 bases, J lost 2 bases, and 6 bases stayed unmatched. Germline assignment: CDR1 SGDLS and CDR2 YYNGEE. CDR3 sequence reads: CASNRAGFTDTQYF. DNA of the CDR3: TGTGCCAGCAACCGAGCGGGGTTCACAGATACGCAGTATTTT.

The chain carries TRBV5-5 and TRBJ2-4, with 12 bases fitting TRBD1. CDR1 and CDR2 (germline): SGHKS, YYEKEE (reference sequence). V was clipped by 1 base and J by 12 bases; unmatched bases: 8. CDR3 length: 15 amino acids. CDR3 sequence: CASSLSLGTGGDQYF. The CDR3 bases are TGTGCCAGCAGCTTGAGTCTCGGGACAGGGGGCGATCAGTACTTC.

This clonotype was detected only a few times. The chain carries TRBV20-1 and TRBJ2-1, with D perhaps matching TRBD2 (7 bases). Per the germline V gene, CDR1 is DFQATT and CDR2 is SNEGSKA (reference sequence). This CDR3 is built from 16 residues. V was shortened by 1 base and J by 10 bases, with 23 bases between the two germline ends. CDR3 coding DNA: TGCAGTGCTAGAGCCGCGGCGGGGGCACCGGTAGGAGAGCAGTTCTTC. Its translation: CSARAAAGAPVGEQFF.

Only a few counts were recorded for this clonotype. The chain carries TRBV9 and TRBJ1-1; 8 nucleotides match TRBD1. Losses at the gene ends were 4 bases for V and 0 bases for J; bases not matched to a gene: 5. Germline lookup yields CDR1 SGDLS and CDR2 YYNGEE. This CDR3 is 15 amino acids long. The CDR3 loop reads CASSITGGMNTEAFF. CDR3 nucleotides: TGTGCCAGCAGCATAACAGGGGGGATGAACACTGAAGCTTTCTTT.

The chain couples TRBV7-9 to TRBJ1-2, with a weak D call TRBD1 (6 bases). The CDR3 length is 15 residues. Per germline, CDR1 SEHNR and CDR2 FQNEAQ (reference sequence). Trimming left V 2 bases short and J 3 bases short, with 13 bases between. CDR3: CASSLLQGSDYGYTF. The CDR3 DNA reads TGTGCCAGCAGCTTATTACAGGGCTCTGACTATGGCTACACCTTC.

The genes are TRBV29-1 and TRBJ1-1; D remains unclear. The ends were cut back, 5 bases at V and 7 bases at J, with 8 bases in the middle. This CDR3 spans 10 amino acids. Germline CDR1 is SQVTM and CDR2 is ANQGSEA. Written as DNA, the CDR3 is TGCAGCGTTTTGGACCTTGAAGCTTTCTTT. This codes for CSVLDLEAFF. Variable domain in full (rest from reference TRBV29-1 and TRBJ1-1): SAVISQKPSRDICQRGTSLTIQCQVDSQVTMMFWYRQQPGQSLTLIATANQGSEATYESGFVIDKFPISRPNLTFSTLTVSNMSPEDSSIYLCSVLDLEAFFGQGTRLTVV.

This clonotype showed up just a few times. The V and J genes are TRBV20-1 and TRBJ2-3, with 12 bases lining up with TRBD2. The junction had 9 bases not matched to a gene; V was cut back by 5 bases and J by 0 bases. CDR1 DFQATT and CDR2 SNEGSKA come from the germline V gene (reference sequence). This CDR3 region has 17 residues. CDR3 residues: CSARTSGRPDSTDTQYF. The CDR3 DNA sequence: TGCAGTGCTCGCACTAGCGGGAGGCCCGACAGCACAGATACGCAGTATTTT.

The sample holds many counts of this clonotype. This CDR3 is CASSQDDGEEQFF. The DNA of the CDR3 is TGCGCCAGCAGCCAAGATGACGGGGAAGAGCAGTTCTTC. The chain couples TRBV4-1 to TRBJ2-1, with TRBD2 as a possible D gene (5 bases). Deletions cut 0 bases from V and 10 bases from J, with 10 bases between. The CDR3 is 13 residues long. The germline V gene has CDR1 MGHRA and CDR2 YSYEKL.

This clonotype was counted a few times. This rearrangement joins TRBV7-2 to TRBJ1-5, with TRBD1 matching over 7 bases. V lost 5 bases and J lost 6; bases outside the gene matches: 10. This CDR3 has 15 residues. CDR1 is SGHTA and CDR2 is FQGNSA in the germline V gene. The CDR3 sequence: CASSLRQGSGQPQHF. The CDR3 DNA sequence: TGTGCCAGCAGCCTAAGACAGGGCTCCGGTCAGCCCCAGCATTTT.

The V and J genes are TRBV6-1 and TRBJ2-3, with D perhaps TRBD1 (5 bases). This CDR3 comprises 15 residues. CDR1 and CDR2 from the germline V gene are MNHNS and SASEGT. Trimming left V 3 bases short and J 4 bases short, with 14 bases between. The CDR3 sequence is CASSELGVLADTQYF. As DNA, the CDR3 is TGTGCCAGCAGTGAGTTAGGGGTTTTGGCAGATACGCAGTATTTT.